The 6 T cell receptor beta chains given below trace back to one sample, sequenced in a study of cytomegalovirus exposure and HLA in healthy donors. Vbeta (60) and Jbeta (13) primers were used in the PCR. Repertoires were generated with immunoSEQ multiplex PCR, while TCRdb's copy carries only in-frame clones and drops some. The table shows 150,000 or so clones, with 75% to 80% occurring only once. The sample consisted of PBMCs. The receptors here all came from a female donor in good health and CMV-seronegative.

The CDR3 bases are TGTGCCAGCAGCCAAGTGGCCCCTGGGCTATCCTACGAGCAGTACTTC. As protein: CASSQVAPGLSYEQYF. The gene calls are TRBV4-2 and TRBJ2-7; no definite D call. V was trimmed by 1 base and J by 1 base, leaving 14 bases between them. The length of the CDR3 is 16 residues. Germline V CDR1 and CDR2: LGHNA, YNFKEQ.

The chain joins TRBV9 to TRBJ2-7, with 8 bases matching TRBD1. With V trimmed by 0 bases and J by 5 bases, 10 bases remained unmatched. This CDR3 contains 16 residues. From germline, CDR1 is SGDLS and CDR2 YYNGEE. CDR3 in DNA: TGTGCCAGCAGCGTAGGTTTCTCGGGACAGGTCCACGAGCAGTACTTC. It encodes CASSVGFSGQVHEQYF.

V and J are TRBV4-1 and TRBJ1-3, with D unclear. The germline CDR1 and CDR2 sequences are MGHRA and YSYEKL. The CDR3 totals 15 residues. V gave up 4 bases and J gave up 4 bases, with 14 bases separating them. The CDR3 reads CASSPPGVGGNTIYF. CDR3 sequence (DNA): TGCGCCAGCAGCCCCCCCGGGGTAGGAGGAAACACCATATATTTT.

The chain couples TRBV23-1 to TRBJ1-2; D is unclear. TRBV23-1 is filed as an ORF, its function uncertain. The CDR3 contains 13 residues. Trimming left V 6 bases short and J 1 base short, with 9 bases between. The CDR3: CASSREGNYGYTF. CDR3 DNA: TGCGCCAGCAGCCGAGAGGGTAACTATGGCTACACCTTC.

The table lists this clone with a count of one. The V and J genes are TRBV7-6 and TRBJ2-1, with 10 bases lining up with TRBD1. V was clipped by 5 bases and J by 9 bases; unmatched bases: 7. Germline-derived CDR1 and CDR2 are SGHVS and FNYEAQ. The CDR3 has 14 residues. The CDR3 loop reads CASSVPGQGCEQFF. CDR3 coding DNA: TGTGCCAGCAGCGTTCCGGGACAGGGGTGTGAGCAGTTCTTC.

The CDR3 sequence: CASSSGLANTEAFF. The CDR3 DNA reads as TGTGCCAGCAGCTCGGGACTTGCGAACACTGAAGCTTTCTTT. The chain carries TRBV9 and TRBJ1-1; maybe TRBD1 (5 bases). V lost 4 bases and J 1 base, leaving 11 bases between the germline ends. Germline lookup yields CDR1 SGDLS and CDR2 YYNGEE. The CDR3 length is 14 residues.